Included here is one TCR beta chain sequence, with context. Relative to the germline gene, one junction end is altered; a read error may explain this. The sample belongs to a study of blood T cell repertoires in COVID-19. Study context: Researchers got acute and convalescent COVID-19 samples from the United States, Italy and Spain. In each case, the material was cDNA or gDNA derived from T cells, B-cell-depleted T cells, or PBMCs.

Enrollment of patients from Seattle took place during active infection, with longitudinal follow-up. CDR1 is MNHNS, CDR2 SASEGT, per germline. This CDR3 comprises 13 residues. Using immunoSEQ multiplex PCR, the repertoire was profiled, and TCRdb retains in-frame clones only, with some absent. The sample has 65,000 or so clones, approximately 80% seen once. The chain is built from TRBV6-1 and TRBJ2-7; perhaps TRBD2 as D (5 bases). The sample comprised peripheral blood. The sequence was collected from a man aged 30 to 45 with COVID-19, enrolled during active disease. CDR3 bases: TGTGCCAGCAGTCAAGCGGCCCCCTACGAGCAGTACTTC. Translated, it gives CASSQAAPYEQYF.